This TCR beta chain was observed in a study of T cell responses to AZD1222 COVID-19 vaccine. In the case of this clone: Its specificity is unknown.

Clones were read by immunoSEQ multiplex PCR, and TCRdb kept only the in-frame ones, dropping some. Altogether approximately 150,000 clones are present, over 85% being singletons, with the ten largest covering roughly 1.5%. With 0 bases removed from V and 13 bases from J, the gap between germline ends came to 16 bases. This CDR3 spans 13 amino acids. CDR1 SGHRS and CDR2 YFSETQ come from the germline V gene. Study-level results: Only a handful of people who got AZD1222 tested seropositive at baseline. Among the donors, most were white British and more were female, and clonal diversity was possibly underestimated.

The specimen was peripheral blood, collected 28 days after the second AZD1222 dose. This clonotype originated in an adult who received the AZD1222 COVID-19 vaccine. The rearrangement links TRBV5-1 to TRBJ2-5; D gene ambiguous. CDR3 residues: CASSLVPTGPRYF. CDR3 nucleotide sequence: TGCGCCAGCAGCTTGGTTCCGACGGGCCCCCGGTACTTC.